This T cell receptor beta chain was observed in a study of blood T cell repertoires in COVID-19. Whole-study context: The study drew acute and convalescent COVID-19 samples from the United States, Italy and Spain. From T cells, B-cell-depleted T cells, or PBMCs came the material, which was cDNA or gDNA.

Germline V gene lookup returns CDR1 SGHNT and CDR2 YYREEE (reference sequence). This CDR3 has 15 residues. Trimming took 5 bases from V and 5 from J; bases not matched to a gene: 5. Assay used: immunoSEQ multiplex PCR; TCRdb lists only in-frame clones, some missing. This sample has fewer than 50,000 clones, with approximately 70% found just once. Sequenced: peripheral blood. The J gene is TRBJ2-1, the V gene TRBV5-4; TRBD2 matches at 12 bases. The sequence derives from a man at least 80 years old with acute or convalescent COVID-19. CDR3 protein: CASSLGLAGHNEQFF. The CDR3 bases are TGTGCCAGCAGTCTTGGACTAGCGGGACACAATGAGCAGTTCTTC.